These 30 T cell receptor beta chains were all obtained from the same sample, sequenced in a study of vaccination and CD4 T cells after COVID-19 (dated by TCRdb to between 2021 and 2023). The library was generated by PCR. Sequenced using an Illumina iSeq 100. DNA from cultured CD4+ T cells was subjected to TCR sequencing with the Oncomine TCR Beta short-read assay at the Johns Hopkins FTIC core. Starting from the raw public reads, TCRdb applied fastp trimming at Q25, assembled clones with MiXCR and retained in-frame beta chains. CDR3 protein duplicates are merged, each entry listing the most common genes and DNA. Recorded for this sample are about 19,000 distinct CDR3 sequences; approximately 33% of them occurred a single time. The ten largest clones add up to approximately 15% of the sample. The antigens of these receptors remain unknown. Read against the paper, the sample's treatment or condition label means: roughly 10-day PBMC culture with coronavirus spike peptide pools or control peptides (ViraFEST assay).

The sequencing input was cultured CD4+ T cells from blood. These receptors all stem from a human donor with COVID-19.

In its sample, this clonotype was seen a few times. This chain uses TRBV11-2 with TRBJ2-5; D might be TRBD2 (7 bases). Germline CDR1 SGHAT, CDR2 FQNNGV. Trimming took off 5 bases at V and 1 base at J, with 20 bases between the two ends. The CDR3 has 17 residues. CDR3 sequence reads: CASSRPGLGGAQETQYF. The CDR3 nucleotides are TGTGCCAGCAGCCGCCCCGGTTTGGGGGGGGCCCAAGAGACCCAGTACTTC.

The rearrangement uses TRBV6-1 and TRBJ1-5, with 7 bases that match TRBD1. The V gene's germline CDR1 is MNHNS and CDR2 SASEGT. There are 15 residues in the CDR3. The V gene end was trimmed by 5 bases and the J gene end by 1 base; junction bases not matched to a gene: 5. CDR3 in amino acids: CASSPDRASNQPQHF. CDR3 sequence (DNA): TGTGCCAGCAGTCCAGACAGGGCCAGCAATCAGCCCCAGCATTTT.

This rearrangement joins TRBV28 to TRBJ1-5, with 7 bases lining up with TRBD1. This CDR3 contains 17 residues. The J segment lost 0 bases and the V segment lost 6 bases, leaving 11 bases of the junction unmatched. Germline CDR1 reads MDHEN; CDR2 reads SYDVKM. CDR3 protein: CASRRLDRKNSNQPQHF. As DNA, the CDR3 is TGTGCCAGCAGACGCCTGGACAGGAAAAATAGCAATCAGCCCCAGCATTTT.

V gene TRBV14 combines with J gene TRBJ2-2; 7 bases map to TRBD1. Germline V CDR1 and CDR2: SGHDN, FVKESK. This CDR3 is 15 amino acids long. With V trimmed by 2 bases and J by 2 bases, 2 bases remained unmatched. The CDR3 spells CASSQRQGNTGELFF. The DNA for the CDR3 is TGTGCCAGCAGCCAACGACAGGGCAACACCGGGGAGCTGTTTTTT.

By frequency in the sample, this clonotype is medium-sized. The rearrangement joins TRBV15 to TRBJ1-5, with TRBD1 matching 9 bases. The CDR3 has 14 amino acids. J lost 7 bases, V lost 5 bases, and 6 bases had no gene match. CDR1 and CDR2 from the germline V gene are LNHNV and YYDKDF (reference sequence). CDR3 in DNA: TGTGCCACCAGCCCGGACAGGGGATACCAGCCCCAGCATTTT. Translation: CATSPDRGYQPQHF.

Judged by abundance, this clonotype is medium-sized (0.01 to 0.1%). The chain combines TRBV5-1 with TRBJ1-1; the D is unclear. Trimming left V 5 bases short and J 0 bases short, with 8 bases between. CDR1 is SGHRS, CDR2 YFSETQ, per germline. This CDR3 has 13 residues. The CDR3, as DNA: TGCGCCAGCAGTCAAGGGATGAACACTGAAGCTTTCTTT. It specifies CASSQGMNTEAFF.

J is TRBJ1-2 and V is TRBV5-8; 7 nucleotides match TRBD1. CDR1 is SGHTS and CDR2 is YDEGEE in the germline V gene. The CDR3 length is 16 residues. Germline trimming cut 2 bases from V and 4 bases from J; bases unmatched to any gene: 11. DNA for the CDR3: TGTGCCAGCAGCTTTACCAGCGGGACAGCCTTCTATGGCTACACCTTC. Its protein is CASSFTSGTAFYGYTF.

The genes are TRBV20-1 and TRBJ2-5; D perhaps matches TRBD2 (6 bases). CDR1 is DFQATT and CDR2 is SNEGSKA in the germline V gene (reference sequence). Trimming left V 0 bases short and J 5 bases short, with 13 bases between. The CDR3 consists of 14 residues. In DNA, the CDR3 is TGCAGTGCTAGAGATTTCGGGGGTGGGGAGACCCAGTACTTC. Translating it yields CSARDFGGGETQYF.

This clonotype was picked up a small number of times. The rearrangement links TRBV11-3 to TRBJ2-7; perhaps TRBD1 as D (5 bases). The germline V gene has CDR1 SGHNT and CDR2 YENEEA. V gave up 5 bases and J gave up 3 bases, with 8 bases separating them. The CDR3 contains 12 residues. CDR3 in amino acids: CASSQGGYEQYF. DNA for the CDR3: TGTGCCAGCAGCCAGGGTGGCTACGAGCAGTACTTC. The full variable domain, completed using reference TRBV11-3 and TRBJ2-7, is EAGVVQSPRYKIIEKKQPVAFWCNPISGHNTLYWYLQNLGQGPELLIRYENEEAVDDSQLPKDRFSAERLKGVDSTLKIQPAELGDSAVYLCASSQGGYEQYFGPGTRLTVT.

The V gene is TRBV6-1, the J gene TRBJ2-7, with D perhaps matching TRBD2 (6 bases). V was cut by 5 bases and J by 6 bases, with 14 bases left in between. CDR3 length equals 13 residues. Germline CDR1 MNHNS, CDR2 SASEGT. The CDR3 coding sequence is TGTGCCAGCAGTCCTCGACTAGACAGCGAGCAGTACTTC. It codes for CASSPRLDSEQYF.

This clonotype has more than one count but fewer than ten. This chain links TRBV30 with TRBJ2-2, with 9 bases fitting TRBD1. The V gene end was trimmed by 4 bases and the J gene end by 1 base; junction bases not matched to a gene: 4. CDR3 length: 15 amino acids. From germline, CDR1 is GTSNPN and CDR2 SVGIG (reference sequence). The CDR3 DNA is TGTGCCTGGAACAGGGGGCGCGGGAACACCGGGGAGCTGTTTTTT. It codes for CAWNRGRGNTGELFF.

V gene TRBV2 combines with J gene TRBJ2-5; 11 bases are a match to TRBD1. The junction had 2 bases not matched to a gene; V was cut back by 3 bases and J by 5 bases. Germline V gives CDR1 SNHLY, CDR2 FYNNEI. This CDR3 spans 14 amino acids. The CDR3 is CASSEGQGGETQYF. CDR3 bases: TGTGCCAGCAGTGAGGGACAGGGGGGCGAGACCCAGTACTTC.

The chain carries TRBV7-9 and TRBJ1-2, with D uncertain. Trimming took 0 bases from V and 8 from J, leaving 10 bases between them. This CDR3 region has 13 residues. From germline, CDR1 is SEHNR and CDR2 FQNEAQ (reference sequence). The CDR3 is CASSLAQVGGYTF. CDR3 DNA: TGTGCCAGCAGCTTAGCGCAGGTTGGCGGCTACACCTTC.

A few counts support this clonotype. V and J are TRBV21-1 and TRBJ2-3; TRBD1 reflects the table's D call only, with no check against the DNA. TRBV21-1 counts as a pseudogene. The CDR3 sequence is 18 residues long. The CDR3 loop reads CASSKDASAGGSTDTQYF. The CDR3 DNA sequence: TGTGCCAGCAGCAAAGACGCCTCGGCGGGGGGTAGCACAGATACGCAGTATTTT.

The chain has TRBV5-1 and TRBJ2-2; 10 bases map to TRBD2. The junction had 1 base not matched to a gene; V was cut back by 2 bases and J by 0 bases. This CDR3 has 16 residues. Germline V gives CDR1 SGHRS, CDR2 YFSETQ. The CDR3 reads CASSLGLAANTGELFF. As DNA, the CDR3 is TGCGCCAGCAGCTTAGGACTAGCGGCGAACACCGGGGAGCTGTTTTTT.

V usage is TRBV2 and J usage is TRBJ1-5; 10 bases line up with TRBD1. The germline V gene has CDR1 SNHLY and CDR2 FYNNEI. The V gene end was trimmed by 6 bases and the J gene end by 7 bases; junction bases not matched to a gene: 9. CDR3 size: 15 residues. The CDR3 loop reads CASSLTGGVGQPQHF. The CDR3, as DNA: TGTGCCAGCAGCCTGACAGGGGGCGTGGGCCAGCCCCAGCATTTT.

V is TRBV5-6 and J is TRBJ1-6; D is uncertain. Germline V gives CDR1 SGHDT, CDR2 YYEEEE. This CDR3 spans 15 amino acids. Trimming removed 0 bases at V and 6 bases at J, with 10 bases between. CDR3 in amino acids: CASSLAMGVNSPLHF. The CDR3 nucleotides are TGTGCCAGCAGCTTGGCAATGGGAGTTAATTCACCCCTCCACTTT.

This clonotype was observed a handful of times. This sequence joins TRBV7-2 and TRBJ2-2, with 8 positions matching TRBD2. This CDR3 is 15 amino acids long. V shed 0 bases and J 4 bases; nucleotides not matched to a gene: 1. CDR1 SGHTA and CDR2 FQGNSA come from the germline V gene. DNA for the CDR3: TGTGCCAGCAGCTTAGCTAGCGGGGTCACCGGGGAGCTGTTTTTT. It translates to CASSLASGVTGELFF.

This clonotype has more than one count but fewer than ten. This rearrangement joins TRBV5-4 to TRBJ1-6; 9 bases map to TRBD1. There are 17 residues in the CDR3. Germline CDR1 and CDR2: SGHNT and YYREEE (reference sequence). V was clipped by 4 bases and J by 0 bases; unmatched bases: 5. As DNA, the CDR3 is TGTGCCAGCAGCCTAGGACAGGGGAGCTCCTATAATTCACCCCTCCACTTT. This sequence encodes CASSLGQGSSYNSPLHF.

Only a few counts were recorded for this clonotype. The chain recombines TRBV27 with TRBJ1-6; D is perhaps TRBD1 (6 bases). The CDR3 is made up of 12 amino acids. V lost 8 bases and J lost 6, with 8 bases in between. CDR1 is MNHEY, CDR2 SMNVEV, per germline (reference sequence). Here the CDR3 reads CASWDTNSPLHF. DNA for the CDR3: TGTGCCAGCTGGGACACTAATTCACCCCTCCACTTT.

This clonotype appeared a few times. The V call is TRBV6-1, the J call TRBJ1-2; the D gene is possibly TRBD1 (5 bases). The CDR3 loop spans 14 amino acids. V was clipped by 5 bases and J by 3 bases, with 13 bases between them. Germline V gene lookup returns CDR1 MNHNS and CDR2 SASEGT. CDR3: CASSREDRHYGYTF. As DNA, the CDR3 is TGTGCCAGCAGTAGAGAAGACAGACACTATGGCTACACCTTC.

The V call is TRBV2, the J call TRBJ1-5, with D hard to call. Trimming cost V 3 bases and J 2 bases, with 14 bases left between them. Germline lookup yields CDR1 SNHLY and CDR2 FYNNEI. CDR3 length equals 16 residues. The CDR3 region has the DNA TGTGCCAGCAGTGAGCTGGGGATGAGAGGCAATCAGCCCCAGCATTTT. Its translation is CASSELGMRGNQPQHF. Complete variable domain (other parts from reference TRBV2 and TRBJ1-5): EPEVTQTPSHQVTQMGQEVILRCVPISNHLYFYWYRQILGQKVEFLVSFYNNEISEKSEIFDDQFSVERPDGSNFTLKIRSTKLEDSAMYFCASSELGMRGNQPQHFGDGTRLSIL.

The V call is TRBV7-2, the J call TRBJ2-5; TRBD2 matches at 7 bases. V shed 5 bases and J 2 bases; nucleotides not matched to a gene: 8. This CDR3 is built from 15 residues. In germline, CDR1 is SGHTA, CDR2 FQGNSA. CDR3 coding DNA: TGTGCCAGCAGCCCCGGGACTATCAAACAAGAGACCCAGTACTTC. It translates to CASSPGTIKQETQYF.

The chain uses TRBV7-8 and TRBJ2-2, with 11 bases that match TRBD2. V lost 2 bases, J lost 1 base, and 9 bases stayed unmatched. This CDR3 has 19 amino acids. Germline V lookup: CDR1 SGHVS, CDR2 FQNEAQ. The CDR3 region has the DNA TGTGCCAGCAGCTTATCCCGATTTCTAGCGGGGGGGAACACCGGGGAGCTGTTTTTT. This gives the protein CASSLSRFLAGGNTGELFF.

The chain uses TRBV18 and TRBJ2-5; 10 bases are a match to TRBD2. With 3 bases clipped from V and 5 bases from J, the junction kept 9 bases outside the gene matches. The CDR3 covers 16 residues. CDR1 KGHSH and CDR2 LQKENI come from the germline V gene. The DNA of the CDR3 is TGTGCCAGCTCACCCATCAGCGGGGGGGCCTGGGAGACCCAGTACTTC. Translating gives CASSPISGGAWETQYF.

J is TRBJ2-3 and V is TRBV25-1; TRBD2 might be the D (7 bases). Germline V gene sequence: CDR1 MGHDK, CDR2 SYGVNS. The CDR3 contains 14 residues. The V gene lost 5 bases and the J gene lost 1 base, with 10 bases spanning the gap. The chain's CDR3 is CASSKGGGTDTQYF. The CDR3 DNA is TGTGCCAGCAGTAAAGGGGGGGGCACAGATACGCAGTATTTT.

The gene calls are TRBV19 and TRBJ2-5; unclear D gene. The germline V gene encodes CDR1 LNHDA and CDR2 SQIVND (reference sequence). The CDR3 sequence is 13 residues long. Trimming pared 2 bases from V and 1 base from J, leaving 5 bases between. As DNA, the CDR3 is TGTGCCAGTAGTATATCAATCCAAGAGACCCAGTACTTC. Amino acids: CASSISIQETQYF.

In this sample, this clonotype turned up a few times. This chain connects TRBV7-2 to TRBJ1-3; D is undetermined. Germline CDR1 SGHTA, CDR2 FQGNSA. The CDR3 spans 17 residues. V was trimmed by 5 bases and J by 4 bases, leaving 21 bases between them. The CDR3 nucleotides are TGTGCCAGCAGCCCCCAACCGTCACGATGGAGGGGAAACACCATATATTTT. Translation gives CASSPQPSRWRGNTIYF.

The table lists this clonotype with a few counts. The chain links TRBV19 to TRBJ1-5, with D possibly being TRBD1 (5 bases). This CDR3 comprises 13 residues. V lost 2 bases and J 6 bases, leaving 8 bases between the germline ends. Looked up from germline, CDR1 is LNHDA and CDR2 is SQIVND (reference sequence). In nucleotides, the CDR3 is TGTGCCAGTAGTATAAGGGGTCCTCAGCCCCAGCATTTT. This codes for CASSIRGPQPQHF. Filled out from reference TRBV19 and TRBJ1-5, the complete variable domain reads DGGITQSPKYLFRKEGQNVTLSCEQNLNHDAMYWYRQDPGQGLRLIYYSQIVNDFQKGDIAEGYSVSREKKESFPLTVTSAQKNPTAFYLCASSIRGPQPQHFGDGTRLSIL.

The V gene is TRBV12-3 or TRBV12-4, the J gene TRBJ2-2; no firm D call. The ends were cut back, 3 bases at V and 4 bases at J, with 12 bases in the middle. CDR3 length: 15 amino acids. DNA of the CDR3: TGTGCCAGCAGTTTGTCCGGACCCAGCACCGGGGAGCTGTTTTTT. As protein: CASSLSGPSTGELFF.